This TCR beta chain was obtained from a study of CD8+ T cells in alopecia areata. Study at large: Treated patients were given oral tofacitinib, which was dosed at 5 to 10 mg twice daily. General observations from the study: Many expanded lesional clones persisted during tofacitinib (in both scalp and blood). Scalp lesions, especially in alopecia totalis/universalis, had higher clonality than normal scalp. Clarity of TCR sharing across patients fell short of that in mice, possibly HLA-related.

Following extraction, RNA underwent reverse transcription to cDNA, which served as the sequencing template. Clones were read by immunoSEQ multiplex PCR, and TCRdb kept only the in-frame ones, dropping some. The top ten clones hold roughly 2.6% of a sample with 200,000 to 250,000 clones, less than 50% of them seen once. V lost 5 bases and J 4 bases, leaving 6 bases between the germline ends. The CDR3 spans 11 residues. Per the germline V gene, CDR1 is MNHEY and CDR2 is SVGAGI. The treatment was: oral pan-JAK inhibitor, 5-10 mg twice daily. A note on this clone: The antigen is unknown.

Sequenced here: CD4+ T cells sorted from blood, sampled at approximately week 36, from a patient treated with tofacitinib. The origin of this receptor is a human donor with alopecia areata. V gene TRBV6-5 combines with J gene TRBJ2-7; D remains unclear. CDR3 in DNA: TGTGCCAGCAGTAATGGATACGAGCAGTACTTC. It specifies CASSNGYEQYF.